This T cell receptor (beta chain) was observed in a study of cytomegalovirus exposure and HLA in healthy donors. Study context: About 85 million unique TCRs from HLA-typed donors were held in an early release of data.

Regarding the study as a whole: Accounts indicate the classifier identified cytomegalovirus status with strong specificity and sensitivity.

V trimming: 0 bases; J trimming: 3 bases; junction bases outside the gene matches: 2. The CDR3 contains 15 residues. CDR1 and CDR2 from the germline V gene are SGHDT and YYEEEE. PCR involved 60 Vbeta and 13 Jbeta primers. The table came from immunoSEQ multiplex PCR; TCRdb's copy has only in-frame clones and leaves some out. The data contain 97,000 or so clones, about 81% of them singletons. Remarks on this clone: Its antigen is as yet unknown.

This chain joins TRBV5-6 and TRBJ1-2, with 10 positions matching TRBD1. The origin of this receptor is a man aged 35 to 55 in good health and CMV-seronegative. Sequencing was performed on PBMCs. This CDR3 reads CASSLGQGADYGYTF. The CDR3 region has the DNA TGTGCCAGCAGCTTGGGACAGGGGGCGGACTATGGCTACACCTTC.